This T cell receptor beta chain appears in the sequencing data of a study of blood T cell repertoires in COVID-19. Overall study context: Some COVID-19 samples were acute and others convalescent; all came from the United States, Italy and Spain. From T cells, B-cell-depleted T cells, or PBMCs came the material, which was cDNA or gDNA.

Under the authors' procedure: Amplifying reference gene primers gave estimates of nucleated cell counts. The method was immunoSEQ multiplex PCR; TCRdb's version includes in-frame clones alone and lacks a portion of them. V, J and clone size were drawn from that table, and D and trimming were deduced from the DNA. The sample holds approximately 31,000 clones, roughly nine tenths seen once. The V segment lost 5 bases and the J segment 9 bases; nucleotides outside the gene matches: 3. This CDR3 is 12 amino acids long. Germline loops: CDR1 MNHEY, CDR2 SVGAGI. The source material was peripheral blood. V is TRBV6-5 and J is TRBJ2-1; 8 bases agree with TRBD1. The receptor was derived from a man between 60 and 75 years old with acute or convalescent COVID-19. The CDR3 loop is CASSRTGFEQFF. As DNA, the CDR3 is TGTGCCAGCAGTAGGACAGGGTTTGAGCAGTTCTTC.